This note documents a single TCR beta chain sequence. Its specificity is unknown. The CDR3 loop spans 14 amino acids. Trimming shortened V by 4 bases and J by 5 bases, and 15 bases separated the two germline ends. Germline loops: CDR1 SGDLS, CDR2 YYNGEE. These data originate in a study of CD8 T cell repertoires and HIV-1 epitope variants. Produced via immunoSEQ multiplex PCR; TCRdb's table is partial and in-frame only. This table has about 4,800 clones, 55% to 80% appearing once. The source of this sequence is a male donor with HIV. The chain employs TRBV9 and TRBJ2-5; D is ambiguous. The specimen was cultured CD8+ T cells derived from PBMCs. CDR3: CASSSQAGRETQYF. Here the CDR3 DNA reads TGTGCCAGCAGCTCCCAGGCCGGTAGGGAGACCCAGTACTTC.